Listed below are T cell receptor beta chains from one sample, sequenced in a study of human T cells and chemical hapten exposure. TCRdb re-derived calls from the RACE reads in MiXCR, one entry per CDR3 protein. Here the sample spans around 70,000 distinct CDR3 sequences, over 8.5% being singletons. The sequencing used whole blood, collected in connection with sensitization to the hapten diphenylcyclopropenone (DPC). These receptors came from a woman between 50 and 59 years old with alopecia areata. Some clones in this sample may be carry-over from other donors' samples. Both conserved end residues are part of each CDR3. A D gene is named only where the DNA matches it firmly. Clone size is stated in some rows and not others, as once, few, many or a class when expanded.

>NA|TRBJ2-3|TRBV7-2|TRBD2
TGTGCCAGCAGCTTAGGCGGCGGGAGGGCATCAGATACGCAGTATTTT
CASSLGGGRASDTQYF
>many|TRBJ2-1|TRBV11-3|NA
TGTGCCAGCAGCCATCAAGAGGGGGATGAGCAGTTCTTC
CASSHQEGDEQFF
>many|TRBJ1-4|TRBV12-3/TRBV12-4|NA
TGTGCCAGCAGTTTACAGGGTCAGAGTAATGAAAAACTGTTTTTT
CASSLQGQSNEKLFF
>NA|TRBJ1-5|TRBV28|NA
TGTGCCAGCAGTTCTAGTAGGACGGGGAGCAATCAGCCCCAGCATTTT
CASSSSRTGSNQPQHF
>NA|TRBJ1-6|TRBV2|TRBD1
TGTGCCAGCAGGACAGGGGAACTCTCACCCCTCCACTTT
CASRTGELSPLHF
>NA|TRBJ2-2|TRBV10-2|NA
TGCGCCAGCAGTGGGGGGACGGACACCGGGGAGCTGTTTTTT
CASSGGTDTGELFF
>NA|TRBJ2-1|TRBV24-1|NA
TGTGCCACCAGTGACCCCGGCTCGCACAATGAGCAGTTCTTC
CATSDPGSHNEQFF
>few|TRBJ2-4|TRBV28|NA
TGTGCCAGCAGCTCCCCCCAAGCCATTCAGTACTTC
CASSSPQAIQYF
>NA|TRBJ1-3|TRBV7-2|NA
TGTGCCAGCAGCCCCCAGACTTACTCTGGAAACACCATATATTTT
CASSPQTYSGNTIYF
>NA|TRBJ1-3|TRBV12-3/TRBV12-4|NA
TGTGCCAGCAGTCCCTCTGCCCGACCCGCAACCATATATTTT
CASSPSARPATIYF
>many|TRBJ2-1|TRBV27|NA
TGTGCCAGCAGTTTATCGTCTGGGGACTCCTACAATGAGCAGTTCTTC
CASSLSSGDSYNEQFF
>few|TRBJ2-7|TRBV24-1|TRBD1
TGTGCCACCAGTGATCCAACAGGGGGGAGTTACGAGCAGTACTTC
CATSDPTGGSYEQYF
>few|TRBJ2-1|TRBV4-3|NA
TGCGCCAGCAGCCAGGTTGTGGGGGTAAATGAGCAGTTCTTC
CASSQVVGVNEQFF
>NA|TRBJ2-4|TRBV18|NA
TGTGCCAGCTCACCAGCGATAGCCAAAAACATTCAGTACTTC
CASSPAIAKNIQYF
>many|TRBJ2-3|TRBV19|NA
TGTGCCAGTTCTAAATTGGAGCGAGCTAGCACAGATACGCAGTATTTT
CASSKLERASTDTQYF
>many|TRBJ2-3|TRBV28|NA
TGTGCCTCCCTGGGCACAGATACGCAGTATTTT
CASLGTDTQYF
>NA|TRBJ2-1|TRBV28|NA
TGTGCCAGCAAACCCGAAGTCCTAAGCTTTGAGCAGTTCTTC
CASKPEVLSFEQFF
>few|TRBJ2-3|TRBV29-1|NA
TGCAGCGGGCGCCGCGAAGAGATCGATACGCAGTATTTT
CSGRREEIDTQYF
>few|TRBJ2-1|TRBV9|NA
TGTGCCAGCAGCGTAGATCGGGGCCAGGGAGGTGAGCAGTTCTTC
CASSVDRGQGGEQFF
>NA|TRBJ1-2|TRBV10-2|TRBD1
TGCGCCAGCAGTGCGGGGACAGGGGGGAGTAATGGCTACACCTTC
CASSAGTGGSNGYTF
>few|TRBJ2-1|TRBV11-2|NA
TGTGCCAGCAGGCCCCAGGGAACTTACAATGAGCAGTTCTTC
CASRPQGTYNEQFF
>NA|TRBJ2-3|TRBV24-1|NA
TGTGCCACCAGTGGAAATTCTCGCGGTCGGACAGATACGCAGTATTTT
CATSGNSRGRTDTQYF
>few|TRBJ1-1|TRBV20-1|NA
TGCAGTGCTAGACCCCCTTGGCGGGGGGTCGGCACTGAAGCTTTCTTT
CSARPPWRGVGTEAFF
>many|TRBJ2-2|TRBV5-1|TRBD2
TGCGCCAGCAGCTTGGGTAGCGGGACGTTCTCCGGGGAGCTGTTTTTT
CASSLGSGTFSGELFF
>few|TRBJ1-4|TRBV7-9|NA
TGTGCCAGCAGCGCGAGTTCCGAAAAACTGTTTTTT
CASSASSEKLFF
>NA|TRBJ1-1|TRBV2|NA
TGTGCCAGCAGTGCACAGGGAGTGACTGAAGCTTTCTTT
CASSAQGVTEAFF
>NA|TRBJ2-5|TRBV5-1|TRBD2
TGCGCCAGCAGCCGAGGACTAGCGGGGGAACAAGAGACCCAGTACTTC
CASSRGLAGEQETQYF
>few|TRBJ2-3|TRBV7-2|NA
TGTGCCAGCAGCTTAGAAAGGGCTACACCTAGCACAGATACGCAGTATTTT
CASSLERATPSTDTQYF
>NA|TRBJ1-2|TRBV12-3/TRBV12-4|TRBD1
TGTGCCAGCAGGCTGGGACAGGGTAATGGCTACACCTTC
CASRLGQGNGYTF
>many|TRBJ1-1|TRBV12-3/TRBV12-4|NA
TGTGCCAGCGCCGAGCGCCGGGGCCGGAACACTGAAGCTTTCTTT
CASAERRGRNTEAFF